These 8 T cell receptor beta chains came from one sample sequenced in a study of blood T cell repertoires in COVID-19. TCRdb keeps only in-frame clones here, not all; method: immunoSEQ multiplex PCR. There are around 120,000 clones in the sample; about 85% occur only once, and 2% to 2.5% lies in the top ten. Material for sequencing was peripheral blood. The receptors come from a human donor in a cohort sampled during active COVID-19.

The chain joins TRBV19 to TRBJ1-1; 7 nucleotides match TRBD1. Germline V gene sequence: CDR1 LNHDA, CDR2 SQIVND (reference sequence). The junction had 5 bases not matched to a gene; V was cut back by 9 bases and J by 1 base. CDR3 size: 13 residues. The DNA for the CDR3 is TGTGCCAGCCGGGACAGTGGGAACACTGAAGCTTTCTTT. It encodes CASRDSGNTEAFF.

J is TRBJ2-5 and V is TRBV19, with D unclear. The CDR3 covers 14 residues. CDR1 and CDR2 (germline): LNHDA, SQIVND (reference sequence). V gave up 4 bases and J gave up 5 bases, with 14 bases separating them. CDR3 DNA sequence: TGTGCCAGTAGTAATCCAGGAACCCCTGAGACCCAGTACTTC. Protein product: CASSNPGTPETQYF. Full variable domain (rest looked up from reference TRBV19 and TRBJ2-5): DGGITQSPKYLFRKEGQNVTLSCEQNLNHDAMYWYRQDPGQGLRLIYYSQIVNDFQKGDIAEGYSVSREKKESFPLTVTSAQKNPTAFYLCASSNPGTPETQYFGPGTRLLVL.

Note on this clone: Other DNA sequences of this sample code for an identical CDR3. The genes are TRBV15 and TRBJ1-5; maybe TRBD1 (5 bases). The length of the CDR3 is 15 residues. V lost 0 bases and J lost 3, with 9 bases in between. CDR1 is LNHNV, CDR2 YYDKDF, per germline (reference sequence). CDR3 sequence (DNA): TGTGCCACCAGCAGAGATAGGGGTGCCAATCAGCCCCAGCATTTT. Translated: CATSRDRGANQPQHF.

This rearrangement joins TRBV5-1 to TRBJ2-5, with 10 bases aligning to TRBD2. This CDR3 has 14 amino acids. Germline trimming cut 4 bases from V and 5 bases from J; bases unmatched to any gene: 5. In germline, CDR1 is SGHRS, CDR2 YFSETQ. Here the CDR3 reads CASSLTSGVETQYF. The CDR3 region has the DNA TGCGCCAGCAGCCTTACTAGCGGGGTCGAGACCCAGTACTTC.

CDR3 in DNA: TGCGCCAGCAGCCAAGGTACCTTAGGAGGAGCTGGAAACACCATATATTTT. Amino acids: CASSQGTLGGAGNTIYF. The chain couples TRBV4-3 to TRBJ1-3, with D unclear. Germline loops: CDR1 LGHNA, CDR2 YSLEER. The V gene lost 1 base and the J gene lost 2 bases, with 15 bases spanning the gap. CDR3 length: 17 residues.

The J gene is TRBJ2-2, the V gene TRBV3-1 (or the pseudogene TRBV3-2), with a tentative D call TRBD1 (6 bases). Germline V gene lookup returns CDR1 LGHDT and CDR2 YNNKEL (reference sequence). This CDR3 comprises 15 residues. V was shortened by 4 bases and J by 1 base, with 10 bases between the two germline ends. CDR3 amino acids: CASSPTGKNTGELFF. CDR3 DNA: TGTGCCAGCAGCCCGACAGGAAAGAACACCGGGGAGCTGTTTTTT.

This clone showed up just a few times. The chain joins TRBV5-1 to TRBJ2-1, with TRBD1 identical over 11 bases. Germline assignment: CDR1 SGHRS and CDR2 YFSETQ. The CDR3 totals 16 residues. Trimming cost V 4 bases and J 9 bases; bases outside gene matches: 12. CDR3 in amino acids: CASSPLTGQGASEQFF. The CDR3 coding sequence is TGCGCCAGCAGCCCCCTCACCGGACAGGGGGCCAGTGAGCAGTTCTTC.

J is TRBJ2-2 and V is TRBV19, with 16 bases lining up with TRBD2. The CDR3 is 19 residues long. CDR1 LNHDA and CDR2 SQIVND come from the germline V gene (reference sequence). J lost 2 bases, V lost 8 bases, and 11 bases had no gene match. CDR3 region: CASRMLGLAGGPNTGELFF. The CDR3 DNA reads TGTGCCAGTCGAATGCTGGGACTAGCGGGAGGGCCAAACACCGGGGAGCTGTTTTTT.